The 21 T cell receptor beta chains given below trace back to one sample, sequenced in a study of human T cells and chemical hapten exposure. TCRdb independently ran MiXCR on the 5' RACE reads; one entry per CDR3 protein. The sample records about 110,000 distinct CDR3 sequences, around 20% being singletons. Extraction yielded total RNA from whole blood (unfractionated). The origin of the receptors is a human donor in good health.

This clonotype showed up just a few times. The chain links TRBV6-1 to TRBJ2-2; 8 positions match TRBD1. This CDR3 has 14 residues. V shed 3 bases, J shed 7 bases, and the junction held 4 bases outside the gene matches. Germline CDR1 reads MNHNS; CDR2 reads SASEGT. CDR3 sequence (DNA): TGTGCCAGCAGTGACACGACAGGGGACGGGGAGCTGTTTTTT. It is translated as CASSDTTGDGELFF.

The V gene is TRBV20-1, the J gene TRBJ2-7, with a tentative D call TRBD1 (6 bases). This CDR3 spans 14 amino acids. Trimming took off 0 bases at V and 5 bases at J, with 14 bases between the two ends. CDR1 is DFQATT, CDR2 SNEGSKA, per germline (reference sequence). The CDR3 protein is CSARDSLGADEQYF. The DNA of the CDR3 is TGCAGTGCTAGAGATAGCCTGGGGGCAGACGAGCAGTACTTC.

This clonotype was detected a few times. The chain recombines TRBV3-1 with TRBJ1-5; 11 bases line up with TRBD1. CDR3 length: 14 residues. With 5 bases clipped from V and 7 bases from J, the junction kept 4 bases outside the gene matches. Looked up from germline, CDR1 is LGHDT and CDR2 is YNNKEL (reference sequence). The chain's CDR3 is CASSEGTGGQPQHF. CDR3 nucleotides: TGTGCCAGCAGCGAAGGGACAGGGGGGCAGCCCCAGCATTTT.

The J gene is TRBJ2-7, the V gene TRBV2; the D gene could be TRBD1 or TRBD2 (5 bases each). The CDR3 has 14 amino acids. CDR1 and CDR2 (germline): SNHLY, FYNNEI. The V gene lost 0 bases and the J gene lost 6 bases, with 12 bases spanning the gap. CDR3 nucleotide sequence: TGTGCCAGCAGTGAAGCGCTTCAGGGACGCGAGCAGTACTTC. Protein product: CASSEALQGREQYF.

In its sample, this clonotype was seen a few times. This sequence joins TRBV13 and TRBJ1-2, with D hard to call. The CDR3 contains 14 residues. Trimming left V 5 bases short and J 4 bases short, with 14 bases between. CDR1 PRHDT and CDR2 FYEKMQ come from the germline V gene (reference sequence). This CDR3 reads CASSLGETSYGYTF. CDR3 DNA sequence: TGTGCCAGCAGCCTTGGGGAGACAAGCTATGGCTACACCTTC.

CDR3 sequence reads: CASSSRGNQPQHF. The CDR3 region has the DNA TGTGCCAGCAGCTCCCGGGGGAATCAGCCCCAGCATTTT. V gene TRBV6-2 or TRBV6-3 combines with J gene TRBJ1-5; D may be TRBD1 (5 bases). Germline CDR1 is MNHEY and CDR2 is SVGEGT. The CDR3 loop spans 13 amino acids. The V end lost 6 bases, the J end lost 4 bases, and 10 bases lay between the germline ends.

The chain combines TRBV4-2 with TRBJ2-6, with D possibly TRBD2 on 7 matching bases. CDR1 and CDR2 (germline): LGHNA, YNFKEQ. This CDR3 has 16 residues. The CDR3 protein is CASSGTSNSGANVLTF. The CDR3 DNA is TGTGCTTCAAGCGGGACATCCAACTCTGGGGCCAACGTCCTGACTTTC.

The CDR3 nucleotides read TGCAGTGCTTATATGGCCCTGCCAAGGGGGGATACGCAGTATTTT. Its protein product is CSAYMALPRGDTQYF. The chain recombines TRBV20-1 with TRBJ2-3, with D possibly TRBD1 on 6 matching bases. From germline, CDR1 is DFQATT and CDR2 SNEGSKA (reference sequence). The V gene lost 5 bases and the J gene lost 6 bases, with 21 bases spanning the gap. The CDR3 loop spans 15 amino acids.

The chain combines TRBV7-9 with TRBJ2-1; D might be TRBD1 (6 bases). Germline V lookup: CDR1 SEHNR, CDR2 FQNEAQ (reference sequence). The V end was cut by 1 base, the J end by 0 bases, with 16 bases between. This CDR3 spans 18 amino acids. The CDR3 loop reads CASSLGVDRNFSYNEQFF. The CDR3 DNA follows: TGTGCCAGCAGCTTAGGGGTCGACAGGAACTTCTCCTACAATGAGCAGTTCTTC.

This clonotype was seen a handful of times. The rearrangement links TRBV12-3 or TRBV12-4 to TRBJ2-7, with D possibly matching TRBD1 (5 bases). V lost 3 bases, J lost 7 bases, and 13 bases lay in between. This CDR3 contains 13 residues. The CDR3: CASSLLGAGEQYF. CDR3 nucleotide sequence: TGTGCCAGCAGTTTGCTAGGGGCCGGGGAGCAGTACTTC.

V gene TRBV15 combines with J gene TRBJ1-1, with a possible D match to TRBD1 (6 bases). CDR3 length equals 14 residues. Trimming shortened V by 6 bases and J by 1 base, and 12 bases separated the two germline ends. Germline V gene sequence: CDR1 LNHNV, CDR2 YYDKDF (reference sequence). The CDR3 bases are TGTGCCACCAGTTTAGGGGGGGCGAACACTGAAGCTTTCTTT. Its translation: CATSLGGANTEAFF.

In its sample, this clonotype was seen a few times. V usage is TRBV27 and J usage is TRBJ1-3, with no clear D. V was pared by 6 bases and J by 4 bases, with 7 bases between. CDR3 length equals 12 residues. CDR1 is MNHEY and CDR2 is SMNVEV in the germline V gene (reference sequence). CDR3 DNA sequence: TGTGCCAGCAGGGGATCAGGAAACACCATATATTTT. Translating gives CASRGSGNTIYF.

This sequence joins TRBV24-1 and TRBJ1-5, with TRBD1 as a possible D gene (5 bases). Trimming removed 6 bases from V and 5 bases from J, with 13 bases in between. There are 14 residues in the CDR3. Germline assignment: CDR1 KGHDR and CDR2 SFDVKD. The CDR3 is CATSNTGQDQPQHF. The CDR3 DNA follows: TGTGCCACCAGTAATACAGGACAAGATCAGCCCCAGCATTTT.

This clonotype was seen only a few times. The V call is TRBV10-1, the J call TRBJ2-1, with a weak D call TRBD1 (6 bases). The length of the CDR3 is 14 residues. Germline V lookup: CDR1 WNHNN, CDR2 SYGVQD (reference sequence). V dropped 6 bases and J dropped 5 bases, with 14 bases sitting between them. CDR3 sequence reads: CASRQQGLHNEQFF. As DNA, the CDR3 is TGCGCCAGCAGGCAACAGGGATTACACAATGAGCAGTTCTTC.

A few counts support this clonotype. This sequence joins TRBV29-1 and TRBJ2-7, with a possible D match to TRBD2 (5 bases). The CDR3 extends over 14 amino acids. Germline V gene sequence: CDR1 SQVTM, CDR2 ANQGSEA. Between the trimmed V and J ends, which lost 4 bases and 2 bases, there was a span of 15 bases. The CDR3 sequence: CSVVVEGQTYEQYF. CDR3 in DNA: TGCAGCGTTGTAGTCGAGGGCCAGACCTACGAGCAGTACTTC.

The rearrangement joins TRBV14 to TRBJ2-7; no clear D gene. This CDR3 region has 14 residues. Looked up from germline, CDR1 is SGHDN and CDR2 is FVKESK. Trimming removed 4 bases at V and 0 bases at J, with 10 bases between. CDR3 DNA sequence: TGTGCCAGCAGCCGACCCACAGTCTCCTACGAGCAGTACTTC. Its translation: CASSRPTVSYEQYF.

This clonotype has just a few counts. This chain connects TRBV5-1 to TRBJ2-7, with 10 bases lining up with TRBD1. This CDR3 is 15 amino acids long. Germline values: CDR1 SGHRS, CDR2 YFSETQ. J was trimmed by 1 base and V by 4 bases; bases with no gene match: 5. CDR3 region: CASSPPDRGSYEQYF. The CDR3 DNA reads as TGCGCCAGCAGCCCGCCGGACAGGGGGTCCTACGAGCAGTACTTC.

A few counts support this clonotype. This CDR3 reads CSARGVSGRAKDTQYF. CDR3 DNA sequence: TGCAGTGCTAGAGGGGTTAGCGGGAGGGCGAAAGATACGCAGTATTTT. This chain connects TRBV20-1 to TRBJ2-3, with 11 bases identical to TRBD2. This CDR3 spans 16 amino acids. Germline trimming cut 1 base from V and 5 bases from J; bases unmatched to any gene: 8. Germline V gene lookup returns CDR1 DFQATT and CDR2 SNEGSKA (reference sequence).

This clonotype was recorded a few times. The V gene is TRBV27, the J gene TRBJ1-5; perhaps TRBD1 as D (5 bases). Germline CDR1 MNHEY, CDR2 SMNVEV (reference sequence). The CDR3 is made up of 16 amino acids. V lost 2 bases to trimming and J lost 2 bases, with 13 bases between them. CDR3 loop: CASSLQGFTGNQPQHF. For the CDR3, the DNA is TGTGCCAGCAGTTTACAGGGATTTACTGGCAATCAGCCCCAGCATTTT.

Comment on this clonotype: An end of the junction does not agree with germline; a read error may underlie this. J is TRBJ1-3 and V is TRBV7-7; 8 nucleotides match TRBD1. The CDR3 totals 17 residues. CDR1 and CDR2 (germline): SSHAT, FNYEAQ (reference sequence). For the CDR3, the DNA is TGTGCTAGCAGCTTAGCCTCAACAGGGGGGCCCAGGTCACCCATATATTTT. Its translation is CASSLASTGGPRSPIYF.

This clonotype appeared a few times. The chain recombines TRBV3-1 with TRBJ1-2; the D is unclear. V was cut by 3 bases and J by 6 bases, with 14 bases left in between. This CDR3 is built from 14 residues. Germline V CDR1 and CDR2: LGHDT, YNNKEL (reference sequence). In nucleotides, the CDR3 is TGTGCCAGCAGCCATGTACGACGGAACGATGGCTACACCTTC. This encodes CASSHVRRNDGYTF.